This entry concerns a single T cell receptor beta chain. Its matching antigen is unknown. V shed 9 bases and J shed 0 bases, with 15 bases lying between them. Germline V CDR1 and CDR2: ENHRY, SYGVKD. The CDR3 spans 14 residues. The data were obtained in a study of graft-versus-host responses after intestinal transplantation. Study overall: All recipients got anti-thymocyte globulin induction, then tacrolimus and steroids for roughly three years. Study conclusions and caveats: Declining HvG levels early post-transplant were linked to peak circulating GvH clone levels. The authors found GvH clones in recipient marrow, some appearing first in ileum or blood.

Assay: immunoSEQ multiplex PCR; the TCRdb copy retains only in-frame clones and omits some. The table lists about 100,000 clones, 91% of them singletons. The sequencing here drew on unstimulated CD4+ T cells sorted from spleen or lymph node cells, taken before transplant. The TCR was taken from a human donor who was the organ donor for an intestinal transplant. This chain links TRBV10-3 with TRBJ2-7; D is possibly TRBD2 (6 bases). The CDR3 spells CAISIRDFSYEQYF. CDR3 DNA: TGTGCCATTTCAATCCGGGACTTCTCCTACGAGCAGTACTTC.